This T cell receptor (beta chain) was recovered during a study of breast tumors, draining lymph nodes, adjacent tissues. Study results and limitations: Luminal-like breast cancer showed significantly greater tumor-nontumor repertoire similarity than basal-like breast cancer did. The data were judged consistent with most tumor T cells coming from lymph node and expanding in tumor. Tumors had less TCR diversity than lymph nodes, more than nontumor tissue.

V was clipped by 7 bases and J by 2 bases, with 11 bases between them. This CDR3 is built from 14 residues. Germline lookup yields CDR1 SGHVS and CDR2 FNYEAQ. Each CDR3 protein is one row after TCRdb ran MiXCR on the multiplex PCR reads. The sample yields around 140,000 distinct CDR3 sequences, around 22% seen once. The lymph nodes were axillary draining lymph nodes from breast cancer patients. A word on this clonotype: Its antigen is as yet unknown. This could be a read error, since a much larger clone is one nucleotide away.

The gene calls are TRBV7-6 and TRBJ2-2; TRBD1 is a possible D gene (6 bases). The clonotype was recovered from a female donor with breast cancer. Some clones in this sample may be carry-over from other donors' samples. The sequencing input was axillary lymph node tissue. In nucleotides, the CDR3 is TGTGCCAGCACCGGGACACCCAACACCGGGGAGCTGTTTTTT. Its protein is CASTGTPNTGELFF.